These 22 T cell receptor beta chains were sequenced from one sample in a study of regulatory T cells in long-lasting Graves disease. Arm-PCR with iRepertoire HTBI primers amplified the CDR3 regions for these TCR beta libraries. One entry per CDR3 protein, called by TCRdb with MiXCR from the multiplex PCR reads. Among a few hundred thousand distinct CDR3 sequences listed, about 20% were seen once. Time point meaning: newly diagnosed GD, antithyroid drugs for less than 3 months. Construction of the TCR library relied on RNA isolated from PBMCs. These records were also assigned to another study, of T cells in Graves' hyperthyroidism and ophthalmopathy.

The sequencing used peripheral blood mononuclear cells (PBMCs), collected at new diagnosis, from a patient treated with antithyroid drugs. The origin of the receptors is a woman aged 30 to 39 with Graves disease.

This clonotype has at least ten counts. This chain uses TRBV3-1 with TRBJ2-3, with D maybe TRBD2 (5 bases). V was clipped by 2 bases and J by 0 bases, with 9 bases between them. The CDR3 length is 15 residues. The V gene's germline CDR1 is LGHDT and CDR2 YNNKEL (reference sequence). CDR3 amino acids: CASSQRETSTDTQYF. Here the CDR3 DNA reads TGTGCCAGCAGCCAAAGGGAGACTAGCACAGATACGCAGTATTTT.

The table lists this clonotype with many counts. This chain links TRBV6-1 with TRBJ2-5, with TRBD1 matching 11 bases. Germline trimming cut 7 bases from V and 4 bases from J; bases unmatched to any gene: 11. Looked up from germline, CDR1 is MNHNS and CDR2 is SASEGT. The CDR3 length is 16 residues. The CDR3, as DNA: TGTGCCAGCAACTCCGGGGACAGGGGGATTTCAGAGACCCAGTACTTC. This gives the protein CASNSGDRGISETQYF.

This clonotype was counted at least ten times. The chain recombines TRBV24-1 with TRBJ2-1; TRBD2 aligns across 9 bases. V lost 2 bases, J lost 2 bases, and 3 bases stayed unmatched. Per the germline V gene, CDR1 is KGHDR and CDR2 is SFDVKD. The CDR3 is 16 residues long. The CDR3 DNA reads as TGTGCCACCAGTGATTCGTCTAGCGGGGCCTACAATGAGCAGTTCTTC. This encodes CATSDSSSGAYNEQFF.

The rearrangement uses TRBV12-3 or TRBV12-4 and TRBJ2-1, with 15 positions matching TRBD2. V shed 6 bases, J shed 8 bases, and the junction held 8 bases outside the gene matches. This CDR3 comprises 16 residues. CDR3 in amino acids: CASSPLGLAGGDEQFF. CDR3 coding DNA: TGTGCCAGCAGCCCCCTTGGACTAGCGGGGGGGGATGAGCAGTTCTTC.

This clonotype was seen many times. CDR3 sequence (DNA): TGTGCCAGCAGCCAACTGATTAGCGGGGGGCCTCAGTTCTTC. Translation gives CASSQLISGGPQFF. The rearrangement links TRBV3-1 to TRBJ2-1, with 10 bases identical to TRBD2. Germline V gives CDR1 LGHDT, CDR2 YNNKEL (reference sequence). CDR3 length equals 14 residues. Germline trimming cut 2 bases from V and 13 bases from J; bases unmatched to any gene: 8.

This clonotype appeared many times. The chain has TRBV2 and TRBJ1-1; 11 bases are shared with TRBD1. The CDR3 is 13 residues long. CDR1 and CDR2 from the germline V gene are SNHLY and FYNNEI. Germline trimming cut 6 bases from V and 6 bases from J; bases unmatched to any gene: 3. The CDR3 DNA reads TGTGCCAGCAGCCAGGGACAGGGGGCTGAAGCTTTCTTT. Translation gives CASSQGQGAEAFF.

The J gene is TRBJ2-7, the V gene TRBV12-3 or TRBV12-4; TRBD2 agrees at 7 bases. The CDR3 totals 14 residues. J was trimmed by 6 bases and V by 0 bases; bases with no gene match: 5. In DNA form, the CDR3 reads TGTGCCAGCAGTTTAGCGGGAGGGCCGGTCGAGCAGTACTTC. This encodes CASSLAGGPVEQYF.

The table lists this clonotype with many counts. This chain joins TRBV12-5 and TRBJ1-2; 9 bases are a match to TRBD1. The CDR3 contains 14 residues. Unmatched junction bases numbered 8, after V lost 7 bases and J lost 5 bases. Germline CDR1 is LGHNT and CDR2 is FRNRAP. CDR3 sequence reads: CASDNRGRAYGYTF. DNA for the CDR3: TGTGCTAGTGACAACAGGGGGCGAGCATATGGCTACACCTTC.

This clonotype was seen a handful of times. The chain has TRBV7-3 and TRBJ2-1; TRBD1 or TRBD2 may be the D gene (6 bases each). Germline-derived CDR1 and CDR2 are SGHTA and FQGTGA. The CDR3 totals 15 residues. V shed 1 base and J shed 9 bases, with 16 bases lying between them. CDR3 amino acids: CASSLMGGRLGEQFF. The CDR3 coding sequence is TGTGCCAGCAGCTTAATGGGGGGCCGTTTGGGTGAGCAGTTCTTC.

This clonotype was picked up many times. Mismatch with germline at one junction end may stem from a read error. The V gene is TRBV9, the J gene TRBJ2-2; 8 nucleotides line up with TRBD1. The CDR3 contains 14 residues. Germline CDR1 and CDR2: SGDLS and YYNGEE. The DNA of the CDR3 is TGTGCCAGCAGCGTCCGGACAGGGTCCGGGGGGCTGTTTTTT. Translating it yields CASSVRTGSGGLFF.

This clonotype was counted many times. This rearrangement joins TRBV9 to TRBJ2-5; D is perhaps TRBD2 (6 bases). The ends were cut back, 0 bases at V and 5 bases at J, with 11 bases in the middle. There are 14 residues in the CDR3. Germline V gives CDR1 SGDLS, CDR2 YYNGEE. The CDR3: CASSVGGGLETQYF. CDR3 sequence (DNA): TGTGCCAGCAGCGTAGGTGGAGGGTTGGAGACCCAGTACTTC.

The table lists this clonotype with a few counts. The chain joins TRBV28 to TRBJ2-6; possibly TRBD2 for D (6 bases). The CDR3 has 16 amino acids. The germline CDR1 and CDR2 sequences are MDHEN and SYDVKM. V shed 2 bases and J shed 2 bases, with 10 bases lying between them. This chain's CDR3 is CASSLIGGPGANVLTF. The CDR3 coding sequence is TGTGCCAGCAGTTTAATCGGGGGACCTGGGGCCAACGTCCTGACTTTC.

This chain connects TRBV27 to TRBJ1-3; D is possibly TRBD1 (6 bases). The CDR3 consists of 14 residues. The germline V and J ends were trimmed by 5 bases and 3 bases, with 11 bases remaining between them. The germline CDR1 and CDR2 sequences are MNHEY and SMNVEV (reference sequence). This chain's CDR3 is CASSPRTDGNTIYF. CDR3 nucleotide sequence: TGTGCCAGCAGTCCCCGGACAGATGGAAACACCATATATTTT.

The J gene is TRBJ1-2, the V gene TRBV3-1; possibly TRBD1 for D (5 bases). CDR1 is LGHDT and CDR2 is YNNKEL in the germline V gene (reference sequence). CDR3 length: 14 residues. V was trimmed by 1 base and J by 6 bases, leaving 12 bases between them. CDR3 sequence: CASSQGTRVHGYTF. CDR3 bases: TGTGCCAGCAGCCAAGGCACCAGGGTGCATGGCTACACCTTC.

The chain uses TRBV5-1 and TRBJ1-5; a weak D match, TRBD1 (6 bases). The CDR3 has 15 residues. V dropped 4 bases and J dropped 5 bases, with 16 bases sitting between them. Germline CDR1 is SGHRS and CDR2 is YFSETQ. As DNA, the CDR3 is TGCGCCAGCAGCCCTGCGGGGGGCGCCGATCAGCCCCAGCATTTT. Its protein product is CASSPAGGADQPQHF.

Ten or more counts support this clonotype. This chain joins TRBV7-3 and TRBJ2-1, with D tentatively TRBD2 (5 bases). V was trimmed by 1 base and J by 5 bases, leaving 12 bases between them. The CDR3 totals 15 residues. Looked up from germline, CDR1 is SGHTA and CDR2 is FQGTGA. CDR3 nucleotide sequence: TGTGCCAGCAGCTTAAGTGGAGGTCACAACAATGAGCAGTTCTTC. Its translation: CASSLSGGHNNEQFF. The full variable domain, completed using reference TRBV7-3 and TRBJ2-1, is GAGVSQTPSNKVTEKGKYVELRCDPISGHTALYWYRQSLGQGPEFLIYFQGTGAADDSGLPNDRFFAVRPEGSVSTLKIQRTERGDSAVYLCASSLSGGHNNEQFFGPGTRLTVL.

In its sample, this clonotype was seen many times. The chain recombines TRBV4-1 with TRBJ2-7; 7 bases are shared with TRBD1. This CDR3 is built from 14 residues. CDR1 MGHRA and CDR2 YSYEKL come from the germline V gene. Trimming cost V 2 bases and J 0 bases; bases outside gene matches: 1. In DNA, the CDR3 is TGCGCCAGCAGCCAACCAGGGGGCTCCTACGAGCAGTACTTC. Its translation: CASSQPGGSYEQYF.

This clonotype was picked up many times. The CDR3 region is CASSLTGPGELFF. The CDR3 nucleotides are TGTGCCAGCAGCTTAACAGGGCCCGGGGAGCTGTTTTTT. The chain uses TRBV5-5 and TRBJ2-2, with a tentative D call TRBD1 (6 bases). The CDR3 covers 13 residues. The germline V gene encodes CDR1 SGHKS and CDR2 YYEKEE (reference sequence). V was pared by 2 bases and J by 6 bases, with 8 bases between.

The gene calls are TRBV13 and TRBJ2-2, with D possibly being TRBD2 (5 bases). V gave up 5 bases and J gave up 4 bases, with 8 bases separating them. Germline V gene lookup returns CDR1 PRHDT and CDR2 FYEKMQ (reference sequence). The CDR3 covers 13 residues. In nucleotides, the CDR3 is TGTGCCAGCAGCGCGCGGGCCACCGGGGAGCTGTTTTTT. Protein sequence: CASSARATGELFF. Variable domain in full (rest from reference TRBV13 and TRBJ2-2): AAGVIQSPRHLIKEKRETATLKCYPIPRHDTVYWYQQGPGQDPQFLISFYEKMQSDKGSIPDRFSAQQFSDYHSELNMSSLELGDSALYFCASSARATGELFFGEGSRLTVL.

A note on this clonotype: A read error is possible here, since a much larger clone lies one base away. A read error is likely, as this CDR3 ends without the conserved phenylalanine or tryptophan. V gene TRBV24-1 combines with J gene TRBJ2-1, with 7 bases identical to TRBD1. Germline-derived CDR1 and CDR2 are KGHDR and SFDVKD. The junction had 0 bases not matched to a gene; V was cut back by 2 bases and J by 6 bases. CDR3 length: 13 residues. This chain's CDR3 is CATSDSGGNEQFL. CDR3 in DNA: TGTGCCACCAGTGATTCAGGGGGCAATGAGCAGTTCCTC.

In its sample, this clonotype was seen many times. The rearrangement uses TRBV12-3 or TRBV12-4 and TRBJ2-7; D gene ambiguous. V was pared by 1 base and J by 0 bases, with 7 bases between. This CDR3 is built from 14 residues. For the CDR3, the DNA is TGTGCCAGCAGTTTAGTACAGTCCTCCTACGAGCAGTACTTC. This gives the protein CASSLVQSSYEQYF.

The chain employs TRBV7-2 and TRBJ2-2; D ambiguous. Trimming left V 0 bases short and J 3 bases short, with 11 bases between. This CDR3 spans 16 amino acids. Germline V gives CDR1 SGHTA, CDR2 FQGNSA. CDR3 bases: TGTGCCAGCAGCTTAGCAGGGAATGTCGACACCGGGGAGCTGTTTTTT. This gives the protein CASSLAGNVDTGELFF.